The rows below give T cell receptor beta chains drawn from one sample of a study of T-cell memory formation after mild COVID-19. TCRdb passed the 5' RACE reads through MiXCR, listing each CDR3 protein once. In the table there are 540,000 or so distinct CDR3 sequences, 20% of which are singletons. Sequenced material: PBMCs or a T cell subset sorted from them (not recorded which). The receptors originated from an adult woman who had mild COVID-19 (a few samples of this study predate the infection). Cell type and time point are not known. CDR3s include the opening cysteine and the closing phenylalanine or tryptophan.

V	CDR3
TRBV3-1	CASSPGTGAYTDTQYF
TRBV6-5	CASSYKAGTEAFF
TRBV9	CASSVERGYGYTF
TRBV2	CASSEVGQTGETQYF
TRBV5-1	CASSSSQWGEETQYF
TRBV7-6	CASSSRRQGIITDTGELFF
TRBV4-3	CASSQDSSGSRGEQYF
TRBV15	CATAGDGNQPQHF
TRBV5-6	CASSSFWSRVNTGELFF
TRBV24-1	CATSVSGGNTGELFF
TRBV30	CAWTLAGMNTEAFF
TRBV4-1	CASSRRWLAGESYEQYF
TRBV3-1	CASSQDLEAELYNEQFF
TRBV5-1	CASSPEGAAYQPQHF
TRBV25-1	CASSESQRSYNEQFF
TRBV12-3/TRBV12-4	CASSFGTVLNTEAFF
TRBV2	CASSEDPVLGTGELFF
TRBV6-6	CASSLRTANNSPLHF
TRBV5-1	CASSRPGQASGSGYNEQFF
TRBV12-3/TRBV12-4	CASSPMAQGIYGYTF
TRBV23-1	CASSQTLLRHPTDTQYF
TRBV7-9	CASSPGHLNEKLFF
TRBV12-3/TRBV12-4	CASSSEVVLSEQYF
TRBV20-1	CSARVGTDLYEQYF
TRBV7-2	CASSPRQGIGGREDTQYF
TRBV6-5	CAIPEPGQGRGNTIYF
TRBV5-1	CASQRGGEETQYF
TRBV19	CASSAERSTDTQYF
TRBV20-1	CSARDGPLAFF
TRBV5-1	CASSLAGRLEGGGYTF
TRBV24-1	CATSDSGTGWTNEKLFF
TRBV12-3/TRBV12-4	CASSGIDGETQYF
TRBV7-9	CASSRRQVGETQYF
TRBV10-3	CAISEPGTVNTEAFF
TRBV7-2	CASSTRESIWREVPNEQFF
TRBV5-1	CASSPRGIYEQYF
TRBV12-3/TRBV12-4	CASSGVEAFF
TRBV6-5	CASSYSGTGTYEQYF
TRBV10-3	CAISERGMGLAGVNSYEQYF
TRBV27	CASSLTQMNTEAFF
TRBV12-3/TRBV12-4	CASSLAGGEKLFF
TRBV5-1	CASSLETTNEQFF
TRBV6-2/TRBV6-3	CASSSPGTGDNQPQHF
TRBV5-1	CASSSGTLGRDEAFF
TRBV24-1	CATSDPAGETQYF
TRBV29-1	CSVEREGAPEQYF
TRBV6-2/TRBV6-3	CASSLGSGGAHYNEQFF
TRBV7-6	CASSSRQGDAYNEQFF
TRBV30	CAWSYDSHSNQPQHF
TRBV27	CASSAYREHTQPQHF
TRBV20-1	CSARIQGEDAGELFF
TRBV9	CASSAGVGGGRAYEQYF
TRBV19	CASSIGTPRDEQFF
TRBV9	CASSVEGLSGNTIYF
TRBV27	CASSFSRRGAFRTDTQYF